These 13 T cell receptor beta chains were all obtained from the same sample, sequenced in a study of control samples from healthy donors and cancer patients. The protocol was immunoSEQ multiplex PCR, while the TCRdb copy is restricted to in-frame clones and leaves out a portion. The sample includes about 170,000 clones, around 91% of them seen just once. The specimen sequenced was blood. The receptors were sampled from a woman aged 25 to 45 in good health.

The chain carries TRBV28 and TRBJ2-3; TRBD1 aligns across 8 bases. This CDR3 has 15 residues. V dropped 1 base and J dropped 5; count of bases not matched to a gene: 5. Germline V CDR1 and CDR2: MDHEN, SYDVKM. The CDR3 DNA reads as TGTGCCAGCAGTTTATACCTGGGACAGGTAGATACGCAGTATTTT. Translating it yields CASSLYLGQVDTQYF.

The chain carries TRBV3-1 (or the pseudogene TRBV3-2) and TRBJ2-5; TRBD2 might be the D (5 bases). V was shortened by 6 bases and J by 5 bases, with 13 bases between the two germline ends. Germline V gene sequence: CDR1 LGHDT, CDR2 YNNKEL (reference sequence). The CDR3 is made up of 13 amino acids. The CDR3, as DNA: TGTGCCAGCAGTCCTACTAGGGAGGAGACCCAGTACTTC. It yields the protein CASSPTREETQYF.

V and J are TRBV18 and TRBJ2-3; 9 bases are shared with TRBD1. The CDR3 consists of 15 residues. Germline CDR1 reads KGHSH; CDR2 reads LQKENI. Trimming cost V 3 bases and J 5 bases; bases outside gene matches: 6. This CDR3 is CASSPRQGVKDTQYF. The CDR3 coding sequence is TGTGCCAGCTCACCCAGACAGGGGGTGAAAGATACGCAGTATTTT.

This clone was recorded only once. The chain recombines TRBV5-4 with TRBJ2-5; TRBD2 might be the D (6 bases). This CDR3 spans 13 amino acids. The germline gives CDR1 SGHNT, CDR2 YYREEE (reference sequence). Trimming removed 2 bases from V and 9 bases from J, with 14 bases in between. CDR3 in DNA: TGTGCCAGCAGCTTCCAGGGCGGGGAGGCCCAGTACTTC. It encodes CASSFQGGEAQYF.

V and J are TRBV18 and TRBJ2-1; D might be TRBD1 (6 bases). This CDR3 has 15 residues. CDR1 KGHSH and CDR2 LQKENI come from the germline V gene. V was trimmed by 2 bases and J by 5 bases, leaving 13 bases between them. DNA for the CDR3: TGTGCCAGCTCACCATCAGGGGCTCGGAACAATGAGCAGTTCTTC. It is translated as CASSPSGARNNEQFF.

The V call is TRBV12-5, the J call TRBJ2-3, with 14 bases fitting TRBD2. Per the germline V gene, CDR1 is LGHNT and CDR2 is FRNRAP. V lost 5 bases to trimming and J lost 3 bases; unmatched junction nucleotides: 4. This CDR3 is built from 16 residues. CDR3 bases: TGTGCTAGTGGTCCGGGGACTAGCGGGGGAACAGATACGCAGTATTTT. It yields the protein CASGPGTSGGTDTQYF.

V is TRBV7-9 and J is TRBJ1-1; D remains unclear. CDR3 length equals 12 residues. Trimming removed 5 bases at V and 2 bases at J, with 6 bases between. CDR1 SEHNR and CDR2 FQNEAQ come from the germline V gene (reference sequence). CDR3 residues: CASSPYNTEAFF. DNA of the CDR3: TGTGCCAGCAGCCCATACAACACTGAAGCTTTCTTT.

This chain uses TRBV7-9 with TRBJ1-4; 7 bases fit TRBD1. Germline V CDR1 and CDR2: SEHNR, FQNEAQ (reference sequence). There are 13 residues in the CDR3. After removal of 4 bases from V and 8 bases from J, the junction contained 4 bases not matched to a gene. The CDR3 nucleotides read TGTGCCAGCAGCTCGACAGGGTGGGAAAAACTGTTTTTT. Its protein is CASSSTGWEKLFF. Using reference TRBV7-9 and TRBJ1-4 for the parts outside the CDR3, the full variable domain is DTGVSQNPRHKITKRGQNVTFRCDPISEHNRLYWYRQTLGQGPEFLTYFQNEAQLEKSRLLSDRFSAERPKGSFSTLEIQRTEQGDSAMYLCASSSTGWEKLFFGSGTQLSVL.

The chain couples TRBV30 to TRBJ2-1; no clear D. The CDR3 totals 11 residues. Germline CDR1 GTSNPN, CDR2 SVGIG (reference sequence). Trimming took 0 bases from V and 5 from J, leaving 2 bases between them. CDR3 sequence reads: CAWSVDNEQFF. The CDR3 nucleotides read TGTGCCTGGAGTGTAGACAATGAGCAGTTCTTC.

The rearrangement links TRBV9 to TRBJ2-2; D gene ambiguous. CDR1 is SGDLS and CDR2 is YYNGEE in the germline V gene. The CDR3 covers 11 residues. Trimming removed 7 bases at V and 3 bases at J, with 4 bases between. The CDR3 sequence is CASGDTGELFF. The DNA of the CDR3 is TGTGCCAGCGGGGACACCGGGGAGCTGTTTTTT.

The V gene is TRBV12-3 or TRBV12-4, the J gene TRBJ1-2; weak D call: TRBD1 (5 bases). V was trimmed by 5 bases and J by 2 bases, leaving 6 bases between them. The CDR3 is made up of 12 amino acids. In DNA, the CDR3 is TGTGCCAGCAGTCGGGGGAACTATGGCTACACCTTC. Protein product: CASSRGNYGYTF.

The V gene is TRBV7-3, the J gene TRBJ2-3; possible D gene TRBD1, 6 bases. Between the trimmed V and J ends, which lost 6 bases and 0 bases, there was a span of 13 bases. The length of the CDR3 is 15 residues. Germline V gene lookup returns CDR1 SGHTA and CDR2 FQGTGA. For the CDR3, the DNA is TGTGCCAGCAGTTCGACAGGTTCTAGCACAGATACGCAGTATTTT. It codes for CASSSTGSSTDTQYF.

V and J are TRBV6-1 and TRBJ1-2, with 8 bases aligning to TRBD1. Germline trimming cut 0 bases from V and 4 bases from J; bases unmatched to any gene: 10. The CDR3 covers 17 residues. Germline CDR1 reads MNHNS; CDR2 reads SASEGT. CDR3 in DNA: TGTGCCAGCAGTGAAGCGAGGCCAGGGGGCGTAGGCTATGGCTACACCTTC. Translated: CASSEARPGGVGYGYTF.